This T cell receptor beta chain was recovered during a study of T cells in localized non-small cell lung cancer. Study-level results: A median approximately 61 of the top 100 tumor clones appeared in adjacent lung. Longer overall survival was linked to higher blood T cell density. Owing to sequencing of a solitary tumor region, heterogeneity cannot be discounted. Uninvolved neighboring lung showed the greatest T cell clonality, exceeding tumor.

The germline gives CDR1 SGHNT, CDR2 YENEEA. Trimming removed 5 bases at V and 5 bases at J, with 16 bases between. The CDR3 consists of 14 residues. The protocol was immunoSEQ multiplex PCR, while the TCRdb copy is restricted to in-frame clones and leaves out a portion. The data show about 2,700 clones, under 30% seen once. In this sample, this clone is medium-sized (0.01 to 0.1%). The antigen is not known. The TCR comes from a male donor older than 55 with stage II squamous cell lung carcinoma. Sequences were derived from lung tumor tissue, sampled before any cancer treatment. The rearrangement links TRBV11-3 to TRBJ2-7, with D perhaps assigned TRBD1 or TRBD2 (5 bases each). CDR3 DNA: TGTGCCAGCAGCCGAGTGCCCGGGGACCACGAGCAGTACTTC. It encodes CASSRVPGDHEQYF.